This TCR beta chain was identified in a study of T cells in localized non-small cell lung cancer (dated by TCRdb to the early 2020s). Regarding the complete study: Comparing tumors with uninvolved tumor-adjacent lungs, the study looked at the T cell repertoires of roughly 250 patients with early-stage NSCLC. The cohort consisted of approximately 220 treatment-naive NSCLC patients whose localized lung tumors had been resected. A mean age of approximately 70 years was recorded for the NSCLC patients, of whom under 150 were male and 85 to 110 were female. What the authors observed across the whole study: Uninvolved tumor-adjacent lung showed the highest T cell clonality, higher than tumor, which suggests more focused antigenic responses in the uninvolved tumor-adjacent lung. Because of the exploratory design, TCR variables were selected using unadjusted p-values without false-discovery rate correction. Longer overall survival was associated with higher T cell density in blood, whereas shorter survival was associated with higher clonality in adjacent lung. Of the top 100 tumor clones, a median of 57 were detected in paired uninvolved adjacent lung; 28 were also among that lung's top 100. Because multi-region tumor sequencing was not done, intratumor heterogeneity could not be ruled out.

The germline V and J ends show losses of 6 bases and 4 bases respectively, and no gene match explains 7 bases of the junction. Based on the germline V gene, the CDR1 and CDR2 sequences are MDHEN and SYDVKM. There are 14 amino acids in the CDR3, from cysteine to phenylalanine inclusive. The CDR3 DNA has 42 bases and is translated from base 1. With respect to this clone: This receptor's antigen is unknown. Qualities for individual bases were not recorded, and no much larger clone is one base off.

At diagnosis, peripheral blood, uninvolved tumor-adjacent lung and tumor were collected and were preserved as a mix of fresh-frozen and FFPE material. TCR beta CDR3 regions were sequenced from DNA using the immunoSEQ Assay. The published analysis was carried out like this. T cell density was computed as TCR beta template counts normalized to usable DNA estimated by amplifying housekeeping genes. Richness was estimated using the preseqR package, with extrapolation to 400,000 templates for PBMC samples and to 120,000 templates for tissue samples. Clonality was defined by subtracting Pielou's evenness from one. Tissue-enriched TCRs were identified through differential abundance testing performed on productive amino-acid clonotypes, with a minimum total count of 5 and an alpha of 0.1. The Jaccard Index and the Morisita Overlap Index were used to measure repertoire overlap between compartments. GLIPH grouped TCR beta CDR3s together with public tetramer-defined viral CDR3s, and a viral motif had to include at least three viral sequences and also show V-gene enrichment. As stored in TCRdb, this immuneACCESS dataset retains in-frame rearrangements with V and J assigned. A fraction of the clones does not appear; measured against another copy, unresolved V genes explain less than half of the discrepancy, and the remainder lacks a known reason. V and J calls plus clone size are reproduced from that table; the DNA served to infer D and trimming. Recorded for this sample are about 5,600 clones; around a quarter of them occurred a single time. The ten largest clones add up to about 5% of the sample.

The clonotype was recovered from an older female donor with stage I lung adenocarcinoma. Rearrangement joined TRBV28 to TRBJ1-2, with 8 middle bases fitting TRBD1. The specimen comprised lung tumor tissue, sampled before any cancer treatment. The sequence in DNA is TGTGCCAGCAGGATACCCGGGACAGGCTATGGCTACACCTTC. Its product reads: CASRIPGTGYGYTF.